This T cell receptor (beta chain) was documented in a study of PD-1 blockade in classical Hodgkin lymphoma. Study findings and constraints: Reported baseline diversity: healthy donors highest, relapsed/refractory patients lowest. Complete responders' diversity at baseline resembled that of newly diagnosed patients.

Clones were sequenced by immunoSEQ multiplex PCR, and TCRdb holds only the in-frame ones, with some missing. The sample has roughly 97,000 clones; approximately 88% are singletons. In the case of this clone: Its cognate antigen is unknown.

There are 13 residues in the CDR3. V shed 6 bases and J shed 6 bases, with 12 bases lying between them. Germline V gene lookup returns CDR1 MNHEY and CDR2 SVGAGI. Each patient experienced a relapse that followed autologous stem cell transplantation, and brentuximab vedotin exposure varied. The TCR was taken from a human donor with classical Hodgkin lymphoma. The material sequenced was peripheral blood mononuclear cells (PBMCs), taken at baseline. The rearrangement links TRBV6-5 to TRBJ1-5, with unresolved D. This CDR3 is CASSPVLGQPQHF. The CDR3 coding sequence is TGTGCCAGCAGCCCCGTTCTGGGTCAGCCCCAGCATTTT.